The 32 T cell receptor beta chains below all came from one sample that was sequenced in a study of shared clonotypes between healthy human individuals. Sequencing was performed with immunoSEQ multiplex PCR; in TCRdb, only in-frame clones are kept and a portion is missing. Of about 490,000 clones listed, roughly 80% are singletons. The sample consisted of PBMCs. Source of these receptors: a woman in her forties in good health. Some clones in this sample may be carry-over from other donors' samples.

About this clone: This likely reflects a read error, since a far larger clone is one base away. The chain links TRBV25-1 to TRBJ1-1; D may be TRBD1 (6 bases). V lost 10 bases and J lost 4, with 16 bases in between. The CDR3 is made up of 13 amino acids. Germline CDR1 MGHDK, CDR2 SYGVNS. For the CDR3, the DNA is TGTGCCAAACGGGGGGCGAGAAGCACTGAAGCTTTCTTT. It specifies CAKRGARSTEAFF.

This sequence joins TRBV10-2 and TRBJ2-1; D uncertain. CDR3 size: 13 residues. Germline CDR1 and CDR2: WSHSY and SAAADI. V shed 0 bases and J shed 4 bases, with 4 bases lying between them. The CDR3, as DNA: TGCGCCAGCAGTGAGTCCCGGTACAATGAGCAGTTCTTC. Protein product: CASSESRYNEQFF.

This chain links TRBV4-2 with TRBJ2-2; 13 bases align to TRBD2. Trimming removed 4 bases from V and 6 bases from J; junction bases left unmatched: 8. Germline V gives CDR1 LGHNA, CDR2 YNFKEQ. This CDR3 is 17 amino acids long. For the CDR3, the DNA is TGTGCCAGCAGCCCAGCCGGACTAGCGGGAGTTGCCGGGGAGCTGTTTTTT. This encodes CASSPAGLAGVAGELFF.

Concerning this clone itself: At one end the junction does not follow the germline gene, possibly because of a read error. Other DNA sequences of this sample code for an identical CDR3. The rearrangement uses TRBV30 and TRBJ1-4, with D maybe TRBD1 (6 bases). This CDR3 spans 14 amino acids. The germline V gene has CDR1 GTSNPN and CDR2 SVGIG (reference sequence). CDR3 sequence: CAWSVGQTFEKLSF. The CDR3 nucleotides are TGTGCCTGGAGTGTAGGACAGACGTTTGAAAAACTGTCTTTT.

The chain combines TRBV5-1 with TRBJ2-7, with 7 bases matching TRBD1. There are 14 residues in the CDR3. Germline CDR1 is SGHRS and CDR2 is YFSETQ. V was pared by 3 bases and J by 3 bases, with 6 bases of the junction left unmatched. The CDR3 DNA reads as TGCGCCAGCAGCTCATCGACAGGGAACTACGAGCAGTACTTC. Amino acid sequence: CASSSSTGNYEQYF.

In regard to this clone: A single base separates this from a much larger clone, so it may be a read error. J is TRBJ2-3 and V is TRBV5-6, with D maybe TRBD1 (5 bases). This CDR3 contains 16 residues. Germline CDR1 and CDR2: SGHDT and YYEEEE. Here the CDR3 DNA reads TGTGCCAGCAGCCTCTACATAACCTGGGGCACAGGTACGCAGTATTTT. This sequence encodes CASSLYITWGTGTQYF.

Notes on this clone: Since a far larger clone is one base different, this is likely a read error. Additional DNA sequences in this sample encode the identical CDR3. This sequence joins TRBV6-1 and TRBJ2-2; D remains ambiguous. This CDR3 has 15 residues. CDR1 is MNHNS, CDR2 SASEGT, per germline. The CDR3 DNA reads TGCGCCAGCAGTGAAGAAGAAGGAAACACCGGGGAGCTGTTTTTT. It yields the protein CASSEEEGNTGELFF.

About this clone: Since a far larger clone is one base different, this is likely a read error. This likely comes from a read error, as the CDR3 has no conserved phenylalanine or tryptophan at its end. The chain is built from TRBV7-2 and TRBJ2-7; 7 bases match TRBD2. V dropped 7 bases and J dropped 2; count of bases not matched to a gene: 5. The germline gives CDR1 SGHTA, CDR2 FQGNSA. This CDR3 is 13 amino acids long. CDR3 amino acids: CASTGGRTYEQYL. DNA of the CDR3: TGTGCCAGCACAGGCGGGAGAACCTACGAGCAGTACTTA.

The chain employs TRBV9 and TRBJ2-3; weak D call: TRBD2 (6 bases). The CDR3 spans 15 residues. Trimming removed 0 bases at V and 4 bases at J, with 12 bases between. The germline V gene encodes CDR1 SGDLS and CDR2 YYNGEE. The CDR3 sequence: CASSVDASVADTQYF. The CDR3 bases are TGTGCCAGCAGCGTAGACGCTAGCGTGGCAGATACGCAGTATTTT.

This chain uses TRBV10-3 with TRBJ2-7, with 7 bases identical to TRBD1. The V gene's germline CDR1 is ENHRY and CDR2 SYGVKD. V gave up 2 bases and J gave up 5 bases; unmatched junction bases: 9. This CDR3 has 15 residues. The CDR3 coding sequence is TGTGCCATCAGTGAGCCTTACAGGGGTGGCGACGAGCAGTACTTC. This sequence encodes CAISEPYRGGDEQYF.

The chain combines TRBV7-9 with TRBJ2-5; D might be TRBD1 (5 bases). This CDR3 has 14 amino acids. In germline, CDR1 is SEHNR, CDR2 FQNEAQ (reference sequence). Between the trimmed V and J ends, which lost 5 bases and 2 bases, there was a span of 12 bases. The CDR3 DNA reads TGTGCCAGCAGCGCGCAGGGTGCGCAAGAGACCCAGTACTTC. Translating it yields CASSAQGAQETQYF.

This chain uses TRBV7-2 with TRBJ2-3, with D possibly being TRBD1 or TRBD2 (5 bases each). Trimming took 3 bases from V and 5 from J, leaving 18 bases between them. CDR3 length: 16 residues. Germline CDR1 is SGHTA and CDR2 is FQGNSA. This CDR3 is CASSFLIGDGVDTQYF. The CDR3 DNA sequence: TGTGCCAGCAGCTTCCTTATCGGGGACGGGGTAGATACGCAGTATTTT.

J is TRBJ2-7 and V is TRBV19; TRBD2 matches at 9 bases. The CDR3 contains 15 residues. J gave up 2 bases and V 3 bases, and 5 bases lay outside the gene matches. The germline V gene encodes CDR1 LNHDA and CDR2 SQIVND (reference sequence). The CDR3 sequence: CASSIRGGRAYEQYF. Written as DNA, the CDR3 is TGTGCCAGTAGTATCCGTGGCGGGAGGGCCTACGAGCAGTACTTC.

The CDR3 spells CATSRVAPTGTNEQFF. CDR3 coding DNA: TGTGCCACCAGCAGAGTGGCGCCAACCGGAACCAATGAGCAGTTCTTC. V and J are TRBV15 and TRBJ2-1; no firm D call. CDR3 length: 16 residues. V gave up 1 base and J gave up 6 bases, with 16 bases separating them. From germline, CDR1 is LNHNV and CDR2 YYDKDF (reference sequence).

This clone was counted a single time. The V call is TRBV10-2, the J call TRBJ2-5; the D gene is possibly TRBD2 (5 bases). This CDR3 has 13 residues. Per the germline V gene, CDR1 is WSHSY and CDR2 is SAAADI. The V end lost 6 bases, the J end lost 7 bases, and 15 bases lay between the germline ends. The CDR3 DNA reads as TGCGCCAGCAGGGAGGACCTATGGGGGACCCAGTACTTC. The encoded protein is CASREDLWGTQYF.

The chain uses TRBV5-1 and TRBJ2-3, with TRBD2 identical over 12 bases. Looked up from germline, CDR1 is SGHRS and CDR2 is YFSETQ. V shed 3 bases and J 6 bases; nucleotides not matched to a gene: 8. The CDR3 length is 16 residues. This CDR3 reads CASSYQLAGGPDTQYF. In DNA, the CDR3 is TGCGCCAGCAGCTACCAACTAGCGGGAGGCCCGGATACGCAGTATTTT. Using reference TRBV5-1 and TRBJ2-3 for the parts outside the CDR3, the full variable domain is KAGVTQTPRYLIKTRGQQVTLSCSPISGHRSVSWYQQTPGQGLQFLFEYFSETQRNKGNFPGRFSGRQFSNSRSEMNVSTLELGDSALYLCASSYQLAGGPDTQYFGPGTRLTVL.

The rearrangement uses TRBV7-8 and TRBJ2-1, with D perhaps being TRBD1 or TRBD2 (5 bases each). The germline V gene encodes CDR1 SGHVS and CDR2 FQNEAQ. CDR3 length: 14 amino acids. V lost 5 bases and J lost 7, with 15 bases in between. The CDR3 DNA reads as TGTGCCAGCAGCCCGGGACCCGGGTTGAATGAGCAGTTCTTC. The encoded protein is CASSPGPGLNEQFF.

Turning to this clone: Other DNA sequences in this specimen translate into the identical CDR3. The chain combines TRBV7-7 with TRBJ1-1, with unresolved D. The CDR3 extends over 13 amino acids. The germline V gene has CDR1 SSHAT and CDR2 FNYEAQ (reference sequence). With 1 base removed from V and 3 bases from J, the gap between germline ends came to 6 bases. The CDR3 DNA follows: TGTGCCAGCAGCTTAGATCGAGACACTGAAGCTTTCTTT. Protein sequence: CASSLDRDTEAFF. The variable domain in full, with the rest retrieved from reference TRBV7-7 and TRBJ1-1, is GAGVSQSPRYKVTKRGQDVTLRCDPISSHATLYWYQQALGQGPEFLTYFNYEAQPDKSGLPSDRFSAERPEGSISTLTIQRTEQRDSAMYRCASSLDRDTEAFFGQGTRLTVV.

In this sample, this clone turned up a few times. This sequence joins TRBV19 and TRBJ2-7, with 7 nucleotides matching TRBD2. Looked up from germline, CDR1 is LNHDA and CDR2 is SQIVND (reference sequence). With 5 bases clipped from V and 3 bases from J, the junction kept 13 bases outside the gene matches. The CDR3 consists of 16 residues. The CDR3 DNA reads TGTGCCAGTAGTGCGAGGGGTGGAGCGGGATACTACGAGCAGTACTTC. Translated, it gives CASSARGGAGYYEQYF.

This clone was detected once. CDR3 protein: CASSDTIYGYTF. CDR3 nucleotides: TGTGCCAGCAGTGATACAATCTATGGCTACACCTTC. The J gene is TRBJ1-2, the V gene TRBV28; D call uncertain. Trimming took off 5 bases at V and 4 bases at J, with 8 bases between the two ends. Germline CDR1 is MDHEN and CDR2 is SYDVKM. CDR3 size: 12 residues.

This clone came up a few times. This chain connects TRBV11-2 to TRBJ2-1; a weak D match, TRBD1 (5 bases). The V end was cut by 1 base, the J end by 8 bases, with 15 bases between. Germline V gene lookup returns CDR1 SGHAT and CDR2 FQNNGV. The CDR3 length is 15 residues. In nucleotides, the CDR3 is TGTGCCAGCAGCTTAGGTAGCCCAGGGTGGTATGAGCAGTTCTTC. Amino acids: CASSLGSPGWYEQFF.

The V call is TRBV19, the J call TRBJ1-1; unclear D gene. CDR1 and CDR2 from the germline V gene are LNHDA and SQIVND (reference sequence). The CDR3 spans 12 residues. Trimming removed 4 bases at V and 5 bases at J, with 8 bases between. The CDR3, as DNA: TGTGCCAGTAGTAGAATAAAGACTGAAGCTTTCTTT. It translates to CASSRIKTEAFF.

The rearrangement uses TRBV5-1 and TRBJ2-7, with 8 positions matching TRBD1. The CDR3 covers 15 residues. The germline CDR1 and CDR2 sequences are SGHRS and YFSETQ. V trimming: 3 bases; J trimming: 0 bases; junction bases outside the gene matches: 5. CDR3 DNA: TGCGCCAGCAGCTCGACCGGGACAGGCTCCTACGAGCAGTACTTC. Amino acid sequence: CASSSTGTGSYEQYF.

This rearrangement joins TRBV7-2 to TRBJ2-1; 7 bases agree with TRBD2. This CDR3 is built from 19 residues. Losses at the gene ends were 2 bases for V and 0 bases for J; bases not matched to a gene: 13. CDR1 SGHTA and CDR2 FQGNSA come from the germline V gene. CDR3: CASSLRLSPAGYSYNEQFF. The CDR3 DNA reads as TGTGCCAGCAGCTTACGCCTCTCCCCAGCGGGGTACTCCTACAATGAGCAGTTCTTC.

Points on this clone: This likely came from a read error, as a far larger clone is one base away. The chain is built from TRBV2 and TRBJ2-7, with TRBD2 matching over 9 bases. CDR1 and CDR2 from the germline V gene are SNHLY and FYNNEI. This CDR3 has 14 residues. V gave up 7 bases and J gave up 5 bases; unmatched junction bases: 9. The CDR3 sequence is CASMGRLAANEQYF. CDR3 DNA: TGTGCCAGCATGGGGAGACTAGCGGCAAACGAGCAGTACTTC. The full variable domain, in which reference TRBV2 and TRBJ2-7 provide the parts outside the CDR3, is EPEVTQTPSHQVTQMGQEVILRCVPISNHLYFYWYRQILGQKVEFLVSFYNNEISEKSEIFDDQFSVERPDGSNFTLKIRSTKLEDSAMYFCASMGRLAANEQYFGPGTRLTVT.

This rearrangement joins TRBV5-4 to TRBJ2-7; TRBD2 aligns across 9 bases. Trimming took 1 base from V and 6 from J; bases not matched to a gene: 5. In germline, CDR1 is SGHNT, CDR2 YYREEE (reference sequence). This CDR3 contains 14 residues. The CDR3 loop reads CASSLSSGGVEQYF. The DNA of the CDR3 is TGTGCCAGCAGCTTGAGTAGCGGGGGCGTCGAGCAGTACTTC.

V is TRBV9 and J is TRBJ2-2; 7 bases map to TRBD1. Germline CDR1 reads SGDLS; CDR2 reads YYNGEE. The CDR3 has 15 residues. The J segment lost 0 bases and the V segment lost 4 bases, leaving 3 bases of the junction unmatched. CDR3 region: CASSMGQTNTGELFF. The CDR3 DNA sequence: TGTGCCAGCAGCATGGGACAGACGAACACCGGGGAGCTGTTTTTT. Variable domain in full (rest from reference TRBV9 and TRBJ2-2): DSGVTQTPKHLITATGQRVTLRCSPRSGDLSVYWYQQSLDQGLQFLIQYYNGEERAKGNILERFSAQQFPDLHSELNLSSLELGDSALYFCASSMGQTNTGELFFGEGSRLTVL.

The gene calls are TRBV4-2 and TRBJ2-1, with TRBD1 matching 8 bases. Germline V gene lookup returns CDR1 LGHNA and CDR2 YNFKEQ. The CDR3 contains 15 residues. V trimming: 5 bases; J trimming: 6 bases; junction bases outside the gene matches: 9. This CDR3 is CASSSPRGRGNEQFF. In nucleotides, the CDR3 is TGTGCCAGCAGCTCCCCCAGGGGGCGAGGCAATGAGCAGTTCTTC.

This chain connects TRBV18 to TRBJ1-1; D unresolved. Germline lookup yields CDR1 KGHSH and CDR2 LQKENI. The length of the CDR3 is 14 residues. The V gene lost 1 base and the J gene lost 4 bases, with 10 bases spanning the gap. For the CDR3, the DNA is TGTGCCAGCTCACCACTTGAGGCGGGCACTGAAGCTTTCTTT. Translating it yields CASSPLEAGTEAFF. Full variable domain (outside the CDR3, taken from reference TRBV18 and TRBJ1-1): NAGVMQNPRHLVRRRGQEARLRCSPMKGHSHVYWYRQLPEEGLKFMVYLQKENIIDESGMPKERFSAEFPKEGPSILRIQQVVRGDSAAYFCASSPLEAGTEAFFGQGTRLTVV.

V usage is TRBV7-9 and J usage is TRBJ1-1; D call uncertain. The germline CDR1 and CDR2 sequences are SEHNR and FQNEAQ (reference sequence). The ends were cut back, 5 bases at V and 8 bases at J, with 12 bases in the middle. This CDR3 spans 12 amino acids. As DNA, the CDR3 is TGTGCCAGCAGCGAGTGGGCACGGGAAGCTTTCTTT. Amino acids: CASSEWAREAFF. Complete variable domain (other parts from reference TRBV7-9 and TRBJ1-1): DTGVSQNPRHKITKRGQNVTFRCDPISEHNRLYWYRQTLGQGPEFLTYFQNEAQLEKSRLLSDRFSAERPKGSFSTLEIQRTEQGDSAMYLCASSEWAREAFFGQGTRLTVV.

V gene TRBV9 combines with J gene TRBJ2-3; D not certain. Between the trimmed V and J ends, which lost 4 bases and 0 bases, there was a span of 9 bases. This CDR3 has 14 residues. CDR1 and CDR2 (germline): SGDLS, YYNGEE. CDR3 residues: CASSPIGSTDTQYF. CDR3 coding DNA: TGTGCCAGCAGCCCCATCGGTAGCACAGATACGCAGTATTTT.

The chain recombines TRBV7-2 with TRBJ2-7; 11 nucleotides align to TRBD2. This CDR3 spans 15 amino acids. Germline loops: CDR1 SGHTA, CDR2 FQGNSA. J was trimmed by 4 bases and V by 5 bases; bases with no gene match: 7. CDR3 DNA sequence: TGTGCCAGCAGCCTTAGCGGGAGGGGTGTTTACGAGCAGTACTTC. It codes for CASSLSGRGVYEQYF.